The 16 T cell receptor beta chains reported below all come from one sample, sequenced in a study of blood T cell repertoires in COVID-19. Clones were read by immunoSEQ multiplex PCR, and TCRdb kept only the in-frame ones, dropping some. The data contain 150,000 to 200,000 clones, roughly four fifths of them singletons. The sequenced sample was peripheral blood. The receptor source for this set is a human donor in a cohort sampled during active COVID-19.

The chain recombines TRBV2 with TRBJ2-3, with TRBD2 identical over 7 bases. The CDR3 has 15 amino acids. V lost 5 bases to trimming and J lost 5 bases; unmatched junction nucleotides: 10. The germline CDR1 and CDR2 sequences are SNHLY and FYNNEI. Here the CDR3 reads CASSTEGLLGDTQYF. The CDR3 nucleotides are TGTGCCAGCAGTACCGAGGGACTACTTGGAGATACGCAGTATTTT. The full variable domain, completed using reference TRBV2 and TRBJ2-3, is EPEVTQTPSHQVTQMGQEVILRCVPISNHLYFYWYRQILGQKVEFLVSFYNNEISEKSEIFDDQFSVERPDGSNFTLKIRSTKLEDSAMYFCASSTEGLLGDTQYFGPGTRLTVL.

This chain connects TRBV29-1 to TRBJ1-2; 10 bases fit TRBD1. The CDR3 has 14 residues. The V and J ends lost 8 bases and 2 bases, in that order; junction bases with no gene match: 8. Germline lookup yields CDR1 SQVTM and CDR2 ANQGSEA. The CDR3, as DNA: TGCAGCTACCAGGGACAGGGGTCGAACTATGGCTACACCTTC. Its translation: CSYQGQGSNYGYTF.

V gene TRBV9 combines with J gene TRBJ1-3; D possibly corresponds to TRBD1 (5 bases). The CDR3 totals 21 residues. CDR1 is SGDLS, CDR2 YYNGEE, per germline. V was shortened by 0 bases and J by 4 bases, with 29 bases between the two germline ends. For the CDR3, the DNA is TGTGCCAGCAGCGTAGGACTCGTGGGGGGGAACGCCCGCTGGAGGGGAAACACCATATATTTT. Translating gives CASSVGLVGGNARWRGNTIYF.

The rearrangement links TRBV19 to TRBJ2-7; D unclear. This CDR3 spans 11 amino acids. V was pared by 5 bases and J by 2 bases, with 4 bases between. CDR1 LNHDA and CDR2 SQIVND come from the germline V gene (reference sequence). DNA of the CDR3: TGTGCCAGTAGTCTTACCTACGAGCAGTACTTC. It translates to CASSLTYEQYF.

This chain joins TRBV18 and TRBJ2-3; possibly TRBD2 for D (6 bases). V was pared by 6 bases and J by 6 bases, with 22 bases between. Germline-derived CDR1 and CDR2 are KGHSH and LQKENI. The CDR3 is 16 residues long. CDR3 protein: CASSPGGTSPADTQYF. CDR3 coding DNA: TGTGCCAGCTCCCCGGGCGGGACTTCACCCGCCGATACGCAGTATTTT. Looking up the rest from reference TRBV18 and TRBJ2-3 gives the full variable domain: NAGVMQNPRHLVRRRGQEARLRCSPMKGHSHVYWYRQLPEEGLKFMVYLQKENIIDESGMPKERFSAEFPKEGPSILRIQQVVRGDSAAYFCASSPGGTSPADTQYFGPGTRLTVL.

The CDR3, as DNA: TGCAGTGCCAGTCAGGACACGAACACTGAAGCTTTCTTT. It is translated as CSASQDTNTEAFF. The rearrangement uses TRBV20-1 and TRBJ1-1; a possible D gene is TRBD1 (5 bases). CDR3 length: 13 amino acids. V dropped 6 bases and J dropped 1 base, with 12 bases sitting between them. CDR1 and CDR2 from the germline V gene are DFQATT and SNEGSKA (reference sequence).

The J gene is TRBJ1-3, the V gene TRBV6-5; D not certain. CDR1 is MNHEY, CDR2 SVGAGI, per germline. V was pared by 5 bases and J by 4 bases, with 9 bases between. The CDR3 extends over 13 amino acids. CDR3: CASSPHAGNTIYF. CDR3 coding DNA: TGTGCCAGCAGTCCACACGCCGGAAACACCATATATTTT.

V gene TRBV27 combines with J gene TRBJ1-2; 10 nucleotides align to TRBD1. CDR3 length equals 18 residues. J lost 4 bases, V lost 3 bases, and 14 bases had no gene match. CDR1 is MNHEY and CDR2 is SMNVEV in the germline V gene (reference sequence). CDR3 sequence: CASSFRPPGWTGGYGYTF. In nucleotides, the CDR3 is TGTGCCAGCAGTTTTAGGCCCCCAGGTTGGACAGGGGGCTATGGCTACACCTTC.

This sequence joins TRBV7-9 and TRBJ2-7; 9 bases match TRBD1. V shed 5 bases, J shed 3 bases, and the junction held 5 bases outside the gene matches. Per the germline V gene, CDR1 is SEHNR and CDR2 is FQNEAQ (reference sequence). The CDR3 covers 14 residues. The CDR3 nucleotides read TGTGCCAGCAGCCGGGGACAGGGCGACTACGAGCAGTACTTC. It specifies CASSRGQGDYEQYF.

This rearrangement joins TRBV7-2 to TRBJ1-3; D might be TRBD1 (5 bases). CDR3 length equals 16 residues. Germline V gives CDR1 SGHTA, CDR2 FQGNSA. Trimming pared 2 bases from V and 5 bases from J, leaving 16 bases between. CDR3 bases: TGTGCCAGCAGCTTACGGGCCCGGCGGGGCAGAAACACCATATATTTT. It translates to CASSLRARRGRNTIYF.

The genes are TRBV10-3 and TRBJ1-1; D is unresolved. Per the germline V gene, CDR1 is ENHRY and CDR2 is SYGVKD. The CDR3 has 14 amino acids. The V end lost 0 bases, the J end lost 2 bases, and 7 bases lay between the germline ends. CDR3 sequence (DNA): TGTGCCATCAGTGAGTCTGAGCTAAACACTGAAGCTTTCTTT. Translating gives CAISESELNTEAFF.

The rearrangement links TRBV4-3 to TRBJ1-1; D is perhaps TRBD1 (5 bases). Trimming took 6 bases from V and 4 from J, leaving 12 bases between them. This CDR3 is 13 amino acids long. Germline values: CDR1 LGHNA, CDR2 YSLEER. CDR3 in DNA: TGCGCCAGCAGACCGGGCGGGGGCACTGAAGCTTTCTTT. Translation gives CASRPGGGTEAFF.

The chain has TRBV5-1 and TRBJ1-1; D is ambiguous. Germline lookup yields CDR1 SGHRS and CDR2 YFSETQ. The CDR3 has 14 amino acids. Trimming shortened V by 0 bases and J by 1 base, and 7 bases separated the two germline ends. CDR3 sequence reads: CASSLDAGNTEAFF. CDR3 sequence (DNA): TGCGCCAGCAGCTTGGATGCGGGGAACACTGAAGCTTTCTTT.

In this sample, this clone is medium-sized. The rearrangement uses TRBV19 and TRBJ2-1; 9 bases align to TRBD1. With 7 bases clipped from V and 5 bases from J, the junction kept 6 bases outside the gene matches. This CDR3 contains 14 residues. Looked up from germline, CDR1 is LNHDA and CDR2 is SQIVND (reference sequence). The DNA of the CDR3 is TGTGCCAGTACCCGGACAGGGGATAACAATGAGCAGTTCTTC. It is translated as CASTRTGDNNEQFF.

This chain uses TRBV7-8 with TRBJ2-5, with TRBD1 matching 7 bases. Per germline, CDR1 SGHVS and CDR2 FQNEAQ. The length of the CDR3 is 15 residues. J lost 3 bases, V lost 1 base, and 5 bases had no gene match. CDR3 bases: TGTGCCAGCAGCTTAGGAGGGACAGCTAAAGAGACCCAGTACTTC. Protein sequence: CASSLGGTAKETQYF.

This rearrangement joins TRBV2 to TRBJ2-7; TRBD2 aligns across 16 bases. This CDR3 is built from 16 residues. CDR1 SNHLY and CDR2 FYNNEI come from the germline V gene. J was trimmed by 4 bases and V by 7 bases; bases with no gene match: 7. The CDR3 sequence is CASTPGLAGGSYEQYF. In DNA, the CDR3 is TGTGCCAGCACACCGGGACTAGCGGGAGGGTCATACGAGCAGTACTTC.